A single sample gave rise to the 28 T cell receptor beta chains below, sequenced in a study of Graves' ophthalmopathy and Graves' hyperthyroidism. Amplification of TCR beta CDR3 regions used RNA transcripts. In the first round, RT-PCR was carried out with HTBI primers, and a multiplex PCR formed the second round. TCRdb passed the multiplex PCR reads through MiXCR, listing each CDR3 protein once. The sample has 500,000 to 600,000 distinct CDR3 sequences, just under 40% seen once. The sample consisted of peripheral blood or thyroid tissue (not recorded which). These receptors all come from an adult man with Graves' hyperthyroidism.

This clonotype has a count of ten or more. This chain links TRBV12-3 or TRBV12-4 with TRBJ2-2; D is unclear. The CDR3 length is 12 residues. V shed 7 bases and J shed 4 bases, with 7 bases lying between them. The CDR3 loop is CASKVVTGELFF. As DNA, the CDR3 is TGTGCCAGCAAAGTCGTCACCGGGGAGCTGTTTTTT.

This chain links TRBV3-1 with TRBJ2-6; 7 bases agree with TRBD1. Looked up from germline, CDR1 is LGHDT and CDR2 is YNNKEL (reference sequence). This CDR3 is built from 18 residues. Losses at the gene ends were 4 bases for V and 0 bases for J; bases not matched to a gene: 9. In DNA, the CDR3 is TGTGCCAGCAGCCTCGACAGGGAAGGCATCTCTGGGGCCAACGTCCTGACTTTC. As protein: CASSLDREGISGANVLTF.

Many counts were recorded for this clonotype. The CDR3 protein is CASSLAITNSGNTIYF. The CDR3 DNA is TGTGCCAGCAGCTTAGCGATCACGAACTCTGGAAACACCATATATTTT. The chain employs TRBV7-8 and TRBJ1-3; D gene uncertain. The CDR3 runs to 16 residues. CDR1 is SGHVS and CDR2 is FQNEAQ in the germline V gene. V was pared by 0 bases and J by 0 bases, with 9 bases between.

The chain joins TRBV24-1 to TRBJ2-3; 10 bases are a match to TRBD2. Germline values: CDR1 KGHDR, CDR2 SFDVKD. The CDR3 length is 18 residues. V shed 2 bases and J 0 bases; nucleotides not matched to a gene: 7. The CDR3 bases are TGTGCCACCAGTGATTCCGGAGCGGGAGGGACTAGCACAGATACGCAGTATTTT. Amino acids: CATSDSGAGGTSTDTQYF.

This clonotype was seen many times. The rearrangement uses TRBV6-5 and TRBJ1-3; 7 bases align to TRBD1. Looked up from germline, CDR1 is MNHEY and CDR2 is SVGAGI. The V and J ends lost 5 bases and 4 bases, in that order; junction bases with no gene match: 14. CDR3 length: 17 amino acids. This chain's CDR3 is CASSRNPGQLVGNTIYF. CDR3 DNA sequence: TGTGCCAGCAGTCGGAACCCGGGACAGCTTGTCGGAAACACCATATATTTT.

Many counts were recorded for this clonotype. V and J are TRBV24-1 and TRBJ2-7; the match to TRBD1 covers 8 bases. In germline, CDR1 is KGHDR, CDR2 SFDVKD. The junction had 2 bases not matched to a gene; V was cut back by 0 bases and J by 8 bases. The CDR3 extends over 13 amino acids. The CDR3 here is CATSDLDRGKQYF. CDR3 sequence (DNA): TGTGCCACCAGTGATTTGGACAGGGGCAAGCAGTACTTC.

The chain has TRBV29-1 and TRBJ1-4, with unresolved D. V was shortened by 0 bases and J by 15 bases, with 29 bases between the two germline ends. The germline V gene encodes CDR1 SQVTM and CDR2 ANQGSEA. The CDR3 spans 17 residues. In DNA, the CDR3 is TGCAGCGTTGAAGATGTGGGCTCGCGGCCAGCCCCCTACGGCGTGTTTTTT. Its translation: CSVEDVGSRPAPYGVFF. Full variable domain (outside the CDR3, taken from reference TRBV29-1 and TRBJ1-4): SAVISQKPSRDICQRGTSLTIQCQVDSQVTMMFWYRQQPGQSLTLIATANQGSEATYESGFVIDKFPISRPNLTFSTLTVSNMSPEDSSIYLCSVEDVGSRPAPYGVFFGSGTQLSVL.

The chain couples TRBV20-1 to TRBJ2-3; D might be TRBD1 (6 bases). Trimming took 0 bases from V and 4 from J, leaving 14 bases between them. CDR1 is DFQATT and CDR2 is SNEGSKA in the germline V gene (reference sequence). The CDR3 is made up of 15 amino acids. The CDR3 here is CSARDGQSGADTQYF. In DNA, the CDR3 is TGCAGTGCTAGAGACGGACAGTCAGGCGCAGATACGCAGTATTTT.

Points on this clonotype: This clone may be a read error of a much larger clone one base away. The chain is built from TRBV14 and TRBJ1-2; unclear D gene. V was cut by 4 bases and J by 8 bases, with 20 bases left in between. CDR1 SGHDN and CDR2 FVKESK come from the germline V gene. CDR3 length: 15 amino acids. The CDR3 DNA follows: TGTGCCAGCAGCCGAGAAAGTTTGTTTGTTGGCGGCTACACCTTC. Protein sequence: CASSRESLFVGGYTF. The full variable domain, with the rest looked up from reference TRBV14 and TRBJ1-2, is EAGVTQFPSHSVIEKGQTVTLRCDPISGHDNLYWYRRVMGKEIKFLLHFVKESKQDESGMPNNRFLAERTGGTYSTLKVQPAELEDSGVYFCASSRESLFVGGYTFGSGTRLTVV.

The rearrangement joins TRBV29-1 to TRBJ1-1, with TRBD1 as a possible D gene (5 bases). The germline V gene encodes CDR1 SQVTM and CDR2 ANQGSEA. The V end was cut by 0 bases, the J end by 8 bases, with 10 bases between. The CDR3 contains 12 residues. The CDR3 nucleotides read TGCAGCGTTGAAGATGGTCGGGGGGAAGCTTTCTTT. Translated, it gives CSVEDGRGEAFF. The full variable domain, in which reference TRBV29-1 and TRBJ1-1 provide the parts outside the CDR3, is SAVISQKPSRDICQRGTSLTIQCQVDSQVTMMFWYRQQPGQSLTLIATANQGSEATYESGFVIDKFPISRPNLTFSTLTVSNMSPEDSSIYLCSVEDGRGEAFFGQGTRLTVV.

There are many counts of this clonotype. The chain has TRBV10-2 and TRBJ2-5; D remains ambiguous. The germline V and J ends were trimmed by 2 bases and 5 bases, with 12 bases remaining between them. The CDR3 runs 14 residues. Germline CDR1 WSHSY, CDR2 SAAADI. This CDR3 reads CASSEIQDRETQYF. The CDR3 region has the DNA TGCGCCAGCAGTGAGATCCAGGATCGGGAGACCCAGTACTTC.

This clonotype was detected only a few times. The CDR3 DNA reads TGTGCCAGCACTGACGGAGGTTATGGTTACGAGCAGTACTTC. Translating it yields CASTDGGYGYEQYF. The V gene is TRBV2, the J gene TRBJ2-7; TRBD2 is a possible D gene (5 bases). The CDR3 has 14 amino acids. Trimming removed 7 bases from V and 4 bases from J, with 17 bases in between. Germline-derived CDR1 and CDR2 are SNHLY and FYNNEI.

This clonotype was seen ten or more times. The chain is built from TRBV5-1 and TRBJ1-6; weak D call: TRBD1 (5 bases). The germline gives CDR1 SGHRS, CDR2 YFSETQ. This CDR3 contains 16 residues. With 1 base removed from V and 6 bases from J, the gap between germline ends came to 14 bases. CDR3 sequence (DNA): TGCGCCAGCAGCTTGAGGGGCAGGGTGGCTAATTCACCCCTCCACTTT. Amino acids: CASSLRGRVANSPLHF.

This clonotype was detected many times. The rearrangement uses TRBV19 and TRBJ1-2, with D hard to call. Deletions cut 5 bases from V and 6 bases from J, with 13 bases between. Per the germline V gene, CDR1 is LNHDA and CDR2 is SQIVND (reference sequence). This CDR3 has 13 residues. CDR3 coding DNA: TGTGCCAGTAGTGCCCGGGAGAATGATGGCTACACCTTC. Its protein is CASSARENDGYTF.

The rearrangement links TRBV10-3 to TRBJ1-5; TRBD1 matches 7 bases. Unmatched junction bases numbered 17, after V lost 4 bases and J lost 8 bases. This CDR3 contains 17 residues. Germline assignment: CDR1 ENHRY and CDR2 SYGVKD. The CDR3 protein is CAISGDSLTGPIKPQHF. CDR3 in DNA: TGTGCCATCAGTGGGGACAGCTTGACGGGGCCCATCAAGCCCCAGCATTTT.

The table lists this clonotype with many counts. The CDR3 DNA sequence: TGTGCCAGCAGCTCCCTTTTGGGTAGCGGTAACACCGGGGAGCTGTTTTTT. Its protein is CASSSLLGSGNTGELFF. This sequence joins TRBV7-2 and TRBJ2-2, with a weak D call TRBD2 (6 bases). The germline gives CDR1 SGHTA, CDR2 FQGNSA. V was trimmed by 4 bases and J by 2 bases, leaving 17 bases between them. CDR3 length: 17 amino acids.

Only a few counts were recorded for this clonotype. The rearrangement uses TRBV2 and TRBJ2-2; no firm D call. Germline-derived CDR1 and CDR2 are SNHLY and FYNNEI. Trimming stripped 2 bases from V and 6 bases from J, with 10 bases between. The CDR3 length is 14 residues. The CDR3 DNA is TGTGCCAGCAGTGAAATTTTGGGTGCCGGGGAGCTGTTTTTT. Amino acid sequence: CASSEILGAGELFF.

This clonotype was recorded many times. This chain uses TRBV7-2 with TRBJ2-5; possible D gene TRBD2, 6 bases. Trimming cost V 1 base and J 5 bases, with 11 bases left between them. The CDR3 extends over 14 amino acids. Germline CDR1 is SGHTA and CDR2 is FQGNSA. In nucleotides, the CDR3 is TGTGCCAGCAGCTTAGGGGGACTGCGGGAGACCCAGTACTTC. Its translation: CASSLGGLRETQYF.

Many counts were recorded for this clonotype. The chain carries TRBV19 and TRBJ1-4; no firm D call. The germline V and J ends were trimmed by 5 bases and 0 bases, with 10 bases remaining between them. The CDR3 is 15 residues long. CDR1 and CDR2 from the germline V gene are LNHDA and SQIVND (reference sequence). CDR3 amino acids: CASSWRAATNEKLFF. The CDR3 coding sequence is TGTGCCAGTAGTTGGCGGGCGGCAACTAATGAAAAACTGTTTTTT.

This clonotype was seen ten or more times. The V gene is TRBV7-3, the J gene TRBJ1-1; TRBD1 aligns across 8 bases. The CDR3 runs to 13 residues. Looked up from germline, CDR1 is SGHTA and CDR2 is FQGTGA. V was pared by 2 bases and J by 8 bases, with 4 bases of the junction left unmatched. The CDR3 here is CASSLGQGGEAFF. The CDR3 DNA reads as TGTGCCAGCAGCTTAGGACAGGGAGGGGAAGCTTTCTTT.

This clonotype was recorded at least ten times. The V gene is TRBV4-1, the J gene TRBJ1-6; 9 nucleotides line up with TRBD1. The germline gives CDR1 MGHRA, CDR2 YSYEKL. The CDR3 runs to 16 residues. Trimming at V came to 1 base and at J to 10 bases, leaving 8 bases not matched to a gene. CDR3 protein: CASSQGRGQGESPLHF. For the CDR3, the DNA is TGCGCCAGCAGCCAAGGAAGGGGACAGGGAGAATCACCCCTCCACTTT.

The V and J genes are TRBV7-2 and TRBJ1-1; D not certain. The ends were cut back, 4 bases at V and 4 bases at J, with 13 bases in the middle. CDR1 is SGHTA, CDR2 FQGNSA, per germline. The CDR3 spans 14 residues. CDR3 amino acids: CASSSTGETTEAFF. The DNA for the CDR3 is TGTGCCAGCAGCTCTACCGGGGAGACCACTGAAGCTTTCTTT.

The CDR3 here is CASSLGSGRYEQYF. In DNA, the CDR3 is TGTGCCAGCAGCTTGGGAAGCGGGAGATACGAGCAGTACTTC. The chain has TRBV13 and TRBJ2-7, with 8 bases that match TRBD2. Germline V gives CDR1 PRHDT, CDR2 FYEKMQ (reference sequence). With 3 bases clipped from V and 4 bases from J, the junction kept 5 bases outside the gene matches. This CDR3 region has 14 residues.

This clonotype was counted at least ten times. The V gene is TRBV10-3, the J gene TRBJ1-6; D is possibly TRBD1 (6 bases). CDR1 ENHRY and CDR2 SYGVKD come from the germline V gene. V was pared by 4 bases and J by 7 bases, with 23 bases between. The CDR3 has 18 residues. The CDR3 DNA sequence: TGTGCCATCAGTGTGTCAGGGGTGTCCGGTACCTCGAATTCACCCCTCCACTTT. The encoded protein is CAISVSGVSGTSNSPLHF.

CDR3 bases: TGTGCCAGCAGCCCTACTTCCAGGGACCTCACAGATACGCAGTATTTT. This translates into CASSPTSRDLTDTQYF. The chain employs TRBV7-9 and TRBJ2-3; D possibly matches TRBD1 or TRBD2 (5 bases each). Germline V gene lookup returns CDR1 SEHNR and CDR2 FQNEAQ (reference sequence). There are 16 residues in the CDR3. Trimming stripped 5 bases from V and 2 bases from J, with 17 bases between.

This clonotype was recorded a few times. The gene calls are TRBV5-1 and TRBJ2-7; D not resolved. V was clipped by 0 bases and J by 6 bases, with 13 bases between them. The length of the CDR3 is 14 residues. Germline V gives CDR1 SGHRS, CDR2 YFSETQ. CDR3 sequence (DNA): TGCGCCAGCAGCTTGGAAGCATTGAAGAGCGAGCAGTACTTC. It codes for CASSLEALKSEQYF.

This clonotype showed up just once. The V gene is TRBV29-1, the J gene TRBJ1-2; 7 bases agree with TRBD1. There are 14 residues in the CDR3. V dropped 8 bases and J dropped 4; count of bases not matched to a gene: 13. From germline, CDR1 is SQVTM and CDR2 ANQGSEA. CDR3 bases: TGCAGCAGCTCCTATGACAGGGTGGGCTATGGCTACACCTTC. Its protein is CSSSYDRVGYGYTF.

To note about this clonotype: One base away lies a much larger clone, so this may be a sequencing read error. The chain combines TRBV6-1 with TRBJ1-2; tentative D call: TRBD1 (5 bases). From germline, CDR1 is MNHNS and CDR2 SASEGT. This CDR3 is 13 amino acids long. CDR3 coding DNA: TGTGCCAGCAGTGATTGGCAGGGAGGTGGCCACACCTTC. Its protein product is CASSDWQGGGHTF.